This T cell receptor beta chain is from a study of OX40 agonist ivuxolimab in advanced cancers. Worth noting for this clone: Its antigen remains unidentified.

Study results and caveats: Which antigen the expanded peripheral T cells recognized is unknown.

Trimming cost V 7 bases and J 3 bases; bases outside gene matches: 5. Germline-derived CDR1 and CDR2 are SGHRS and YFSETQ. The CDR3 contains 14 residues. TCRdb keeps only in-frame clones here, not all; method: immunoSEQ multiplex PCR. The sample comprises under 85,000 clones, more than 90% of which are singletons, and approximately 5% rests with the top ten. The genes are TRBV5-1 and TRBJ2-1; TRBD2 matches 9 bases. The receptor's source is an adult with an advanced solid tumor such as melanoma, head and neck, liver or kidney cancer. The specimen comprised CD4+ or CD8+ T cells sorted from blood, sampled in a trial of the OX40 agonist ivuxolimab. The CDR3 DNA reads TGCGCCAGCTATCAAGCGGGAGGCTACAATGAGCAGTTCTTC. Protein product: CASYQAGGYNEQFF.